This TCR beta chain was identified in a study of T-cell reconstitution after alpha-beta-depleted transplantation in children. It was with unique molecular identifiers that the TCRbeta library was prepared. In TCRdb, the PCR reads were re-called with MiXCR into one record per CDR3 protein. In the table there are about 340,000 distinct CDR3 sequences, about a tenth of which are singletons. This clonotype has a count of ten or more. Germline CDR1 reads SGHRS; CDR2 reads YFSETQ. CDR3 length equals 15 residues. With V trimmed by 4 bases and J by 1 base, 4 bases remained unmatched. This chain uses TRBV5-1 with TRBJ2-2, with 7 nucleotides matching TRBD1. The starting material was PBMCs from the stem cell graft donor, obtained from the stem cell graft. This sequence was found in a human donor who donated a stem cell graft to a child with acute lymphoblastic leukemia. The CDR3 bases are TGCGCCAGCAGCCCAAGGACAGGGAACACCGGGGAGCTGTTTTTT. This sequence encodes CASSPRTGNTGELFF.